This T cell receptor (beta chain) was documented in a study of blood T cells in healthy people across ages. Study-level results: Long-lived and aged donors differed, with more naive CD4+ cells and higher diversity in the long-lived. What prevented conclusive comparison of naive and antigen-experienced cells was that PBMCs were unsorted.

Caucasian, healthy and from Russia, the donors were aged between about 6 and 90. Through a sample-barcoded 5' primer and a J-beta primer mix, a second PCR was run for roughly 7 to 11 cycles. One entry per CDR3 protein, called by TCRdb with MiXCR from the 5' RACE reads. The data contain some 1.4 million distinct CDR3 sequences, approximately 42% of them singletons. For this clonotype: What it recognizes is unknown.

This sequence was found in a woman aged 18-35 years in good health. The sample taken for sequencing was blood.

Here the CDR3 reads CAISEYGTGGFGYTF. The CDR3 nucleotides are TGTGCCATCAGTGAATATGGGACAGGGGGCTTTGGCTACACCTTC. The V call is TRBV10-3, the J call TRBJ1-2, with 12 bases matching TRBD1. The V segment lost 3 bases and the J segment 7 bases; nucleotides outside the gene matches: 6. The CDR3 loop spans 15 amino acids. CDR1 is ENHRY, CDR2 SYGVKD, per germline.